The clone carrying this TCR beta chain was recorded a few times. Its antigen remains unidentified. Constant-region reverse primers amplified full-length variable regions, followed by semi-nested Nested Universal Primer A PCR. TCRdb re-called the 5' RACE reads through MiXCR, storing one row per CDR3 protein. The data contain around 8,000 distinct CDR3 sequences, 36% of them singletons. Memory CD4+ T cells were sorted as CD4+CD45RO+CD25- cells. The CDR3 spans 14 residues. Per germline, CDR1 GTSNPN and CDR2 SVGIG (reference sequence). Germline trimming cut 3 bases from V and 5 bases from J; bases unmatched to any gene: 7. Notes on the study in general: Whole repertoires were not studied in the larger cohort, only one V-J beta rearrangement.

Specimen: tumor-infiltrating memory CD4+ T cells sorted from the breast tumor. Noted subset: memory CD4+ T cells, CD4+CD45RO+CD25-. The rearrangement links TRBV30 to TRBJ2-5; 9 nucleotides align to TRBD1. The TCR was taken from a female donor with breast cancer. CDR3 protein: CAWSITGGWETQYF. CDR3 nucleotide sequence: TGTGCCTGGAGCATTACAGGGGGCTGGGAGACCCAGTACTTC.